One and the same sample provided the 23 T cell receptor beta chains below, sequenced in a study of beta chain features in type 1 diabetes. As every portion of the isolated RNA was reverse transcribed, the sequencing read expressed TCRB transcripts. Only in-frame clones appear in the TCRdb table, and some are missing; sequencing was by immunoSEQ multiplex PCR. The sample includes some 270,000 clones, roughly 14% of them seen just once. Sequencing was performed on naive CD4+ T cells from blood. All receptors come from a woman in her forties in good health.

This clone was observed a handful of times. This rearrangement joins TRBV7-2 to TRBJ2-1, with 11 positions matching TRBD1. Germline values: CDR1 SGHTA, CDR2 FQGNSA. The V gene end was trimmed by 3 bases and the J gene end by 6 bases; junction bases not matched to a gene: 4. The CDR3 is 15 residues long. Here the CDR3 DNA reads TGTGCCAGCAGCTTCCCCGGGACAGGGGGCAATGAGCAGTTCTTC. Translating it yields CASSFPGTGGNEQFF.

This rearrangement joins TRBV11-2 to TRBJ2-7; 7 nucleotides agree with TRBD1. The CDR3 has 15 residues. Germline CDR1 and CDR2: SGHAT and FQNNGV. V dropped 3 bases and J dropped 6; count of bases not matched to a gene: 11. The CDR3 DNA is TGTGCCAGCAGCTTTCAAACGACAGGGCAAGGCGAGCAGTACTTC. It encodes CASSFQTTGQGEQYF.

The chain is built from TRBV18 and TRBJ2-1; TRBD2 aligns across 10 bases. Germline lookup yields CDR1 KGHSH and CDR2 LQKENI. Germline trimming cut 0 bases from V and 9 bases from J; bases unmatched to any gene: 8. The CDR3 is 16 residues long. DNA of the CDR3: TGTGCCAGCTCACCACCGCAAAGCGGGGGGGTTGGTGAGCAGTTCTTC. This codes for CASSPPQSGGVGEQFF.

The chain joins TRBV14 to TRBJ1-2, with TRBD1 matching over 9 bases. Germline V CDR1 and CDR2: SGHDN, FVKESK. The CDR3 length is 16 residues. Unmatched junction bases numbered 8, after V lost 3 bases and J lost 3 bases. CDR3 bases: TGTGCCAGCAGCCACCTCTACGACAGGGGGGACTATGGCTACACCTTC. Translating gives CASSHLYDRGDYGYTF.

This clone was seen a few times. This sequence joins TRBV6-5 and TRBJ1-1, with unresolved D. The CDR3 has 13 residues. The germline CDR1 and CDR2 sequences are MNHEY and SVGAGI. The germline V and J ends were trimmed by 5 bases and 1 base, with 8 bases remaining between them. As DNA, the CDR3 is TGTGCCAGCAGTAGGGCGGGGAACACTGAAGCTTTCTTT. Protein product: CASSRAGNTEAFF.

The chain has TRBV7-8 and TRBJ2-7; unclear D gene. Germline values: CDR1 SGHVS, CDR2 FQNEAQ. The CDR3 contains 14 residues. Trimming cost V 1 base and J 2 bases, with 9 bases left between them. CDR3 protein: CASSLGHRAYEQYF. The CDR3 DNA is TGTGCCAGCAGCTTAGGACATAGAGCCTACGAGCAGTACTTC.

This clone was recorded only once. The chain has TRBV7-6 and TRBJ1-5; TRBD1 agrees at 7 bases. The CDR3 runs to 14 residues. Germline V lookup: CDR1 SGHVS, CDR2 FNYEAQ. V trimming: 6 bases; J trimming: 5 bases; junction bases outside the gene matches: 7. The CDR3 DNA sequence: TGTGCCAGCAGTTCTACAGGGGAGGATCAGCCCCAGCATTTT. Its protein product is CASSSTGEDQPQHF.

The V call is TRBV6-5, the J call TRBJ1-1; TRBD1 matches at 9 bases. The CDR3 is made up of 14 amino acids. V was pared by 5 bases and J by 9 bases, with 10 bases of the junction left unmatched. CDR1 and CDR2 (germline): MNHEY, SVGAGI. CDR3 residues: CASSTGTGPLKAFF. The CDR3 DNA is TGTGCCAGCAGTACCGGGACAGGGCCCCTGAAAGCTTTCTTT.

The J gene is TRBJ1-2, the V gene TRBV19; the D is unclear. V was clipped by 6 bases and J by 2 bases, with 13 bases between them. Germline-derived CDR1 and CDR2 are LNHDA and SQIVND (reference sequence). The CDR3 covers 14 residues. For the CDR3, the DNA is TGTGCCAGTAGGGTGGGCATAGGAAACTATGGCTACACCTTC. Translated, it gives CASRVGIGNYGYTF.

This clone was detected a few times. The DNA of the CDR3 is TGTGCCAGCAGTCCCAGTCTGGAGACCCAGTACTTC. Protein: CASSPSLETQYF. The chain is built from TRBV7-2 and TRBJ2-5; no firm D call. The CDR3 has 12 residues. Germline CDR1 is SGHTA and CDR2 is FQGNSA. Trimming removed 6 bases at V and 5 bases at J, with 10 bases between.

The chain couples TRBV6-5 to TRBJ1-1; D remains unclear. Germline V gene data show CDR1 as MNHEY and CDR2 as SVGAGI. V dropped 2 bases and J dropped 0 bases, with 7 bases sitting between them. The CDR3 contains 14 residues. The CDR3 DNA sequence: TGTGCCAGCAGTTACGGGCAGCTGAACACTGAAGCTTTCTTT. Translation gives CASSYGQLNTEAFF.

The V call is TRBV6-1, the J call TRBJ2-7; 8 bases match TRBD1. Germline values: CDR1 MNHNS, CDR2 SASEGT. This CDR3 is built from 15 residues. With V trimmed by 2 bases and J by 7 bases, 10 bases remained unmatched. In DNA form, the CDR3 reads TGTGCCAGCAGTGAACCGGGACAGGCCGGTGGAGAGCAGTACTTC. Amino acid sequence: CASSEPGQAGGEQYF.

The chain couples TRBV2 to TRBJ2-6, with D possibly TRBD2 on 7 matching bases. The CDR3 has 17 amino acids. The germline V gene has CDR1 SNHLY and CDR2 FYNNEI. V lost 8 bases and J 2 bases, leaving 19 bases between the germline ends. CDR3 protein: CASSGRGGGTGANVLTF. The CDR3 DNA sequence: TGTGCCAGCTCGGGGAGGGGGGGAGGAACTGGGGCCAACGTCCTGACTTTC.

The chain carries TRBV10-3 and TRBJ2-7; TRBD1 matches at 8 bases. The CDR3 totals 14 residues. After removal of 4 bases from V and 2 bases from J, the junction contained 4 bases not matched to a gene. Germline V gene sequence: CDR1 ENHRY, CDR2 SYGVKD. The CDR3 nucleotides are TGTGCCATCAGTGGGGACAGGAGGGCCTACGAGCAGTACTTC. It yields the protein CAISGDRRAYEQYF.

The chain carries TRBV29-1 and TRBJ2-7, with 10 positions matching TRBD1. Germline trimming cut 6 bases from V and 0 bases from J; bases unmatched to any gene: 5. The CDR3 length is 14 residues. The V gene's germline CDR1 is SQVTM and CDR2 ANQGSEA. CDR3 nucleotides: TGCAGCGTCAGACAGGGGGCCGACTCCTACGAGCAGTACTTC. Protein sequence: CSVRQGADSYEQYF.

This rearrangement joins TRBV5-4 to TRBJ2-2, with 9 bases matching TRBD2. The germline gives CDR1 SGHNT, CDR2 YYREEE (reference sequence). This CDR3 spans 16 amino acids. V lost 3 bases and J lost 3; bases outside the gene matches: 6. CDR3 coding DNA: TGTGCCAGCAGCTCTCAGCGGGGGGCCGACACCGGGGAGCTGTTTTTT. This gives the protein CASSSQRGADTGELFF.

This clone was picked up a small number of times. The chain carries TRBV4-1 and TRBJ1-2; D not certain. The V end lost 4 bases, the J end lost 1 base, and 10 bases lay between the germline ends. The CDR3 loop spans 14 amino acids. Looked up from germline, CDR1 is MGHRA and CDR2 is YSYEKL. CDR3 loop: CASSPQRFNYGYTF. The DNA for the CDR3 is TGCGCCAGCAGCCCCCAACGGTTTAACTATGGCTACACCTTC.

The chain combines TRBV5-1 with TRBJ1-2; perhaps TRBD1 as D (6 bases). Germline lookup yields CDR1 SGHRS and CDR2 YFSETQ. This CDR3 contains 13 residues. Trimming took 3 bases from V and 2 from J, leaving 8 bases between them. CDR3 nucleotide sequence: TGCGCCAGCAGCTCCCAGGGGAACTATGGCTACACCTTC. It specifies CASSSQGNYGYTF.

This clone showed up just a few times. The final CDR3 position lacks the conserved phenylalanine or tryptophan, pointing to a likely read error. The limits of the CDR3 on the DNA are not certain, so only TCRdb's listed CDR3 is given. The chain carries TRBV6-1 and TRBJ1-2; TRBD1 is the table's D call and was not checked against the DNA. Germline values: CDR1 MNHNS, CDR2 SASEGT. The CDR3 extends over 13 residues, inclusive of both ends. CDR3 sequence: CASSEPGTGGAEL.

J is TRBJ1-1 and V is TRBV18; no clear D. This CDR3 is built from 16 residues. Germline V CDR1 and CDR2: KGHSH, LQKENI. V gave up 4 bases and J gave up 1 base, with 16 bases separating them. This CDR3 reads CASSLAVASGNTEAFF. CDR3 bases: TGTGCCAGCTCACTCGCCGTAGCGTCGGGGAACACTGAAGCTTTCTTT.

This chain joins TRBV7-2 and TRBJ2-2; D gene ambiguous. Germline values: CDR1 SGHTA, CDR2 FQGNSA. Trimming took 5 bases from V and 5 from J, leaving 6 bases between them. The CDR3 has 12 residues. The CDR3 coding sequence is TGTGCCAGCAGCCAAACTACCGGGGAGCTGTTTTTT. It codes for CASSQTTGELFF.

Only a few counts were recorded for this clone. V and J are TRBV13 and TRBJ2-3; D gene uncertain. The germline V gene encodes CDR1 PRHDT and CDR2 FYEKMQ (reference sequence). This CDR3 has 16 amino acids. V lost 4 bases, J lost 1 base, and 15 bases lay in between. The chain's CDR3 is CASSSRPSVGTDTQYF. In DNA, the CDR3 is TGTGCCAGCAGCTCAAGGCCAAGCGTAGGCACAGATACGCAGTATTTT.

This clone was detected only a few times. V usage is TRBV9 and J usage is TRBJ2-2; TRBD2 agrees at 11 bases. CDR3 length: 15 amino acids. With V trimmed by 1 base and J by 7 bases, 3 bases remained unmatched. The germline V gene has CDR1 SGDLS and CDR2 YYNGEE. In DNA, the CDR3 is TGTGCCAGCAGCGTAACTAGCGGGGGTTTCGGGGAGCTGTTTTTT. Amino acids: CASSVTSGGFGELFF.